These T cell receptor beta chains were read from a single sample in a study of shared clonotypes between healthy human individuals. Only in-frame clones appear in the TCRdb table, and some are missing; sequencing was by immunoSEQ multiplex PCR. The table has about 2.1 million clones, just under 95% seen once. The source material was naive CD8+ T cells from PBMCs. The receptors were gathered from a man between 18 and 35 years old in good health. Some clones in this sample may be carry-over from other donors' samples. Both conserved end residues are trimmed from each CDR3.

v_call	j_call	cdr3_aa
TRBV13	TRBJ2-5	ASSLAAGLSYQETQY
TRBV9	TRBJ1-4	ASSETPPGQGAATNEKLF
TRBV9	TRBJ2-7	ASSQAPGGEQY
TRBV15	TRBJ1-1	ATSTPLWGGSTEAF
TRBV15	TRBJ1-5	ATSNRDQPQH
TRBV6-5	TRBJ1-2	ASRPGPTNYGYT
TRBV27	TRBJ2-5	ASSPYQGVPGETQY
TRBV7-2	TRBJ1-3	ASSSYTGNPGNTIY
TRBV2	TRBJ1-5	ASSVGGQPQH
TRBV4-1	TRBJ2-7	ASSQNPGGLYEQY
TRBV28	TRBJ2-1	ASSLYGGRGIRYNEQF
TRBV7-9	TRBJ1-1	ASRDIGTGTQNTEAF
TRBV5-1	TRBJ2-1	ASGWRRDNEQF
TRBV5-1	TRBJ2-3	ASSPGRGPTDTQY
TRBV5-6	TRBJ2-5	ASSFSSGQETQY
TRBV7-3	TRBJ2-3	ASSLIGSTTDTQY
TRBV5-4	TRBJ2-7	ASSSPDKTYEQY
TRBV13	TRBJ2-7	ASSLGDRGSYEQY
TRBV27	TRBJ1-4	ASSPTWGLREKLF
TRBV5-4	TRBJ2-1	ASSLSHSGEQF
TRBV14	TRBJ2-1	ASSLYGRAPYNEQF
TRBV25-1	TRBJ2-7	ASSGQGPYEQY
TRBV11-2	TRBJ2-1	ASSLVYNEQF
TRBV11-2	TRBJ2-5	ASSYYGPQETQY
TRBV18	TRBJ2-2	ASSPDLAGFTGELF
TRBV7-8	TRBJ2-3	ASSLVGLAGDTQY
TRBV9	TRBJ2-3	ASSGWTSGYTDTQY
TRBV6-6	TRBJ1-3	ASSLDRYTIY
TRBV28	TRBJ1-2	ASSLSPGGRAYGYT
TRBV28	TRBJ1-2	ASSFHGDPNGYT
TRBV29-1	TRBJ1-2	SVGTGPRYGYT
TRBV28	TRBJ2-7	ASSLGASGYEQY
TRBV4-1	TRBJ2-5	ASSQDFGRQSSGTQY
TRBV19	TRBJ2-7	ASSPSGGALSYEQY
TRBV5-1	TRBJ2-7	ASSLTGTSSYEQY
TRBV6-5	TRBJ2-7	ASSYVADRAYEQY
TRBV28	TRBJ2-7	ASTLAGTSYEQY
TRBV7-2	TRBJ1-2	ASREDRNRPNYGYT
TRBV29-1	TRBJ2-7	SVEERPSGRFEQY